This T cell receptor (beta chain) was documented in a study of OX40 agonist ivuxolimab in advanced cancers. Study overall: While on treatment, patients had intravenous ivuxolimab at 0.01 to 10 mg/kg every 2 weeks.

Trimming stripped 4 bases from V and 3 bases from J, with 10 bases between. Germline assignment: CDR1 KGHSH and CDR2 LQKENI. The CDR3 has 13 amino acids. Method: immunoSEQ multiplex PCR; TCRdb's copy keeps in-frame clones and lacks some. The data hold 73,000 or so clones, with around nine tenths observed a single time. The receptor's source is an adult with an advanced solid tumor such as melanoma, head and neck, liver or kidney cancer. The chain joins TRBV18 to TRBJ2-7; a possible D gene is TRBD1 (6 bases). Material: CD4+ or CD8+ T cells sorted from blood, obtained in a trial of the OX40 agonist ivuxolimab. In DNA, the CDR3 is TGTGCCAGCTCACACAGGGAAGACTACGAGCAGTACTTC. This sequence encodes CASSHREDYEQYF.